The sample holds a few counts of the clone carrying this T cell receptor beta chain. The data were taken from a study of regulatory T cells in long-lasting Graves disease. Time point defined: persistent/refractory GD, antithyroid drugs over 5 years with positive TRAb. Construction of the TCR library relied on RNA isolated from PBMCs. V was clipped by 11 bases and J by 1 base, with 14 bases between them. The germline V gene encodes CDR1 WSHSY and CDR2 SAAADI. The CDR3 is made up of 14 amino acids. Libraries of TCR beta came from iRepertoire HTBI primers plus Arm-PCR of CDR3 regions. TCRdb re-called the multiplex PCR reads with MiXCR, one entry per CDR3 protein. The data show roughly 400,000 distinct CDR3 sequences, roughly 20% seen once.

The TCR was taken from a female donor with Graves disease. This chain joins TRBV10-2 and TRBJ2-2; no reliable D call. This specimen consisted of peripheral blood mononuclear cells (PBMCs), obtained when the disease was refractory, from a patient treated with antithyroid drugs. DNA for the CDR3: TGCGCCGTACCCACATCAGGGAACACCGGGGAGCTGTTTTTT. Translation: CAVPTSGNTGELFF.